This TCR beta chain originates from a study of T-cell reconstitution after alpha-beta-depleted transplantation in children. The CDR3 is 14 amino acids. The V end lost 7 bases, the J end lost 6 bases, and 18 bases lay between the germline ends. Germline lookup yields CDR1 MNHNS and CDR2 SASEGT. Preparation of the TCRbeta library was carried out with unique molecular identifiers. Using its own MiXCR run on the PCR reads, TCRdb lists one record per CDR3 protein. The sample holds a few hundred thousand distinct CDR3 sequences; approximately 9.7% are singletons and the top ten take 5.1%. Sequencing was performed on PBMCs from the stem cell graft donor, taken from the stem cell graft. The V gene is TRBV6-1, the J gene TRBJ1-1; a weak D match, TRBD1 (5 bases). The source is a human donor who donated a stem cell graft to a child with SCID. The CDR3 protein is CASTVQYGDAEAFF. The DNA for the CDR3 is TGTGCCAGCACAGTGCAGTACGGGGACGCTGAAGCTTTCTTT.